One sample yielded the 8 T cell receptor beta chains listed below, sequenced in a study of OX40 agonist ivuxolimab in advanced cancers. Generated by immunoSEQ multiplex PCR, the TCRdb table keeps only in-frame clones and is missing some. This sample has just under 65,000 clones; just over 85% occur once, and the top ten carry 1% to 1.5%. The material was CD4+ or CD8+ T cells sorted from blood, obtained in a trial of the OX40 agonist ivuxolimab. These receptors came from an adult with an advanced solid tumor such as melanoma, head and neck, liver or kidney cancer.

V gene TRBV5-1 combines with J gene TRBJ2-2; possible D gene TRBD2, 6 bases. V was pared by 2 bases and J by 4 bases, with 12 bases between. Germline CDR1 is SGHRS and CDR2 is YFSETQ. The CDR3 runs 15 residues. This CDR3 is CASSLLAELTGELFF. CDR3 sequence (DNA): TGCGCCAGCAGCTTATTAGCGGAGCTCACCGGGGAGCTGTTTTTT.

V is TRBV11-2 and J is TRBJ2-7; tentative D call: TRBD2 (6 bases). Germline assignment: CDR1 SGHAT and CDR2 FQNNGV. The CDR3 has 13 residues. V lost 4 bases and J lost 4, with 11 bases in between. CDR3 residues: CASSSGLEYEQYF. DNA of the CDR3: TGTGCCAGCAGCTCGGGACTGGAATACGAGCAGTACTTC.

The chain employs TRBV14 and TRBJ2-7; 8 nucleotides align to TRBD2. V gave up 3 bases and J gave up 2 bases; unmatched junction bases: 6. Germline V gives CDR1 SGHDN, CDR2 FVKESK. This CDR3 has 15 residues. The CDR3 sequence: CASSQTAGAAYEQYF. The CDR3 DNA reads TGTGCCAGCAGCCAGACAGCGGGAGCCGCCTACGAGCAGTACTTC.

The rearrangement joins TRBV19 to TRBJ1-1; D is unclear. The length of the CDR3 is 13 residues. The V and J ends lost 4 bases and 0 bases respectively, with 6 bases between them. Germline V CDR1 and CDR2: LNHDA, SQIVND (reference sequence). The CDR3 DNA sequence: TGTGCCAGTAGTAGGACGGTGAACACTGAAGCTTTCTTT. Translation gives CASSRTVNTEAFF.

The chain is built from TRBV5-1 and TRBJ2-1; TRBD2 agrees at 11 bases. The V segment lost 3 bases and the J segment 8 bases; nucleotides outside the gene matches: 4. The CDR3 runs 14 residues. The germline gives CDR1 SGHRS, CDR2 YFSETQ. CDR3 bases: TGCGCCAGCAGCTCGACTAGCGGGAAGGATGAGCAGTTCTTC. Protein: CASSSTSGKDEQFF.

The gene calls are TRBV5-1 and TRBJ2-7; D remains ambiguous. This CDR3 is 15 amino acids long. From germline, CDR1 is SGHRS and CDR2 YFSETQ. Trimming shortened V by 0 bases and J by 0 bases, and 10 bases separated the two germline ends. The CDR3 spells CASSLVAPYSYEQYF. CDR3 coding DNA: TGCGCCAGCAGCTTGGTGGCCCCGTACTCCTACGAGCAGTACTTC.

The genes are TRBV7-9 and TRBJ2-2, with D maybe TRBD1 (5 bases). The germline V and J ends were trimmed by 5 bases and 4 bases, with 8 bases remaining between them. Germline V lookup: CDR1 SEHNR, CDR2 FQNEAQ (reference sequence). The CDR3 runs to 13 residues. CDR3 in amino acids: CASSPQGTGELFF. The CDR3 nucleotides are TGTGCCAGCAGCCCCCAGGGCACCGGGGAGCTGTTTTTT.

CDR3 residues: CSASTGDTQYF. The CDR3 bases are TGCAGTGCTAGCACCGGAGATACGCAGTATTTT. The chain joins TRBV20-1 to TRBJ2-3, with no clear D. CDR1 and CDR2 (germline): DFQATT, SNEGSKA (reference sequence). This CDR3 spans 11 amino acids. Trimming removed 3 bases at V and 5 bases at J, with 6 bases between.